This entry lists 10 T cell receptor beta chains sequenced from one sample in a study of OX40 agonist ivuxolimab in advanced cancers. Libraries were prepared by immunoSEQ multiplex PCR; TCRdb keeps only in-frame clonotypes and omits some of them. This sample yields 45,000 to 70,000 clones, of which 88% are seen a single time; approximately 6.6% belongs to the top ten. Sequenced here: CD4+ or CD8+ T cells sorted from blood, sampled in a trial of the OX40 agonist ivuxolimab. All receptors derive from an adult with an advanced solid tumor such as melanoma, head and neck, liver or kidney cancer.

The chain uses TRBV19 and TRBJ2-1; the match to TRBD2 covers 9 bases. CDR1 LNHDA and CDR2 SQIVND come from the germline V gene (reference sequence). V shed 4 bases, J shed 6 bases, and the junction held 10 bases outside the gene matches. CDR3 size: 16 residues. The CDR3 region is CASSTTLSSGTNEQFF. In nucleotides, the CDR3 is TGTGCCAGTAGTACAACGTTATCTAGCGGGACCAATGAGCAGTTCTTC.

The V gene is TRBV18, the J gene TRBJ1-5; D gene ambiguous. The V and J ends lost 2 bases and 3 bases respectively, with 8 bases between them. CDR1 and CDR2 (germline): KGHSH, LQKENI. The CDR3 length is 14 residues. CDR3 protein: CASSPAASNQPQHF. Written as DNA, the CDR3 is TGTGCCAGCTCACCAGCAGCTTCCAATCAGCCCCAGCATTTT.

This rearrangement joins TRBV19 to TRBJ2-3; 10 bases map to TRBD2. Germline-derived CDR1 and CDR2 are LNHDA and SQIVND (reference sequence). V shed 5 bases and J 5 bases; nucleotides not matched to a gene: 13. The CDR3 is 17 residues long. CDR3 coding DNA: TGTGCCAGTAGTGCCCTGGTAAGCGGGAGGGCCGAAGATACGCAGTATTTT. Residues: CASSALVSGRAEDTQYF.

In nucleotides, the CDR3 is TGTGCCTGGAGGGGAGAACTTCGGGCAGATACGCAGTATTTT. Protein sequence: CAWRGELRADTQYF. This chain connects TRBV30 to TRBJ2-3; D might be TRBD2 (5 bases). V lost 3 bases, J lost 4 bases, and 14 bases lay in between. The V gene's germline CDR1 is GTSNPN and CDR2 SVGIG (reference sequence). The CDR3 covers 14 residues. The entire variable domain, with the rest obtained from reference TRBV30 and TRBJ2-3, is as follows: SQTIHQWPATLVQPVGSPLSLECTVEGTSNPNLYWYRQAAGRGLQLLFYSVGIGQISSEVPQNLSASRPQDRQFILSSKKLLLSDSGFYLCAWRGELRADTQYFGPGTRLTVL.

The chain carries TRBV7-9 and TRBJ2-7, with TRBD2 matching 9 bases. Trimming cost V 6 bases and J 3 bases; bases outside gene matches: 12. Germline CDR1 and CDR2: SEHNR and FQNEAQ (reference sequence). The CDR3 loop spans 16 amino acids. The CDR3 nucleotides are TGTGCCAGCAGTCGTACCGGGACTAGCTATATCTACGAGCAGTACTTC. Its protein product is CASSRTGTSYIYEQYF.

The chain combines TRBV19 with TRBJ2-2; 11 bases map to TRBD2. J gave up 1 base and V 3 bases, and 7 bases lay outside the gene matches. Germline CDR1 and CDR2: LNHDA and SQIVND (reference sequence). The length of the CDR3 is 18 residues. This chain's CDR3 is CASSMNRLAGGNTGELFF. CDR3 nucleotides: TGTGCCAGTAGTATGAACCGCCTAGCGGGAGGGAACACCGGGGAGCTGTTTTTT.

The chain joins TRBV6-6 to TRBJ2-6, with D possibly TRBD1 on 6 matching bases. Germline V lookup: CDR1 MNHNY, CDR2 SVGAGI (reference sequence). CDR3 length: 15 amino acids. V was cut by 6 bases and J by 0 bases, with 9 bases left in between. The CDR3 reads CASSKTGSGANVLTF. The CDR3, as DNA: TGTGCCAGCAGCAAGACAGGCTCTGGGGCCAACGTCCTGACTTTC.

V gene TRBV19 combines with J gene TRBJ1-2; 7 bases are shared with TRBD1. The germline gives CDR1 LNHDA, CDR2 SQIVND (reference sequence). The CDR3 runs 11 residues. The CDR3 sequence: CVAGQAYGYTF. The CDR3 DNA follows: TGTGTCGCCGGACAGGCCTATGGCTACACCTTC. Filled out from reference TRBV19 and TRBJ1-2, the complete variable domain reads DGGITQSPKYLFRKEGQNVTLSCEQNLNHDAMYWYRQDPGQGLRLIYYSQIVNDFQKGDIAEGYSVSREKKESFPLTVTSAQKNPTAFYLCVAGQAYGYTFGSGTRLTVV.

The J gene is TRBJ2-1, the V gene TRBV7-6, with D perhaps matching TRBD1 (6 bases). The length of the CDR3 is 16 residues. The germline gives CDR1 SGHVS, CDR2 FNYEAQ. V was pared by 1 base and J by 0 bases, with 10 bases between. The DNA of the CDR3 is TGTGCCAGCAGCTTAGAAGGGGGTTTCTCCTACAATGAGCAGTTCTTC. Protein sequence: CASSLEGGFSYNEQFF.

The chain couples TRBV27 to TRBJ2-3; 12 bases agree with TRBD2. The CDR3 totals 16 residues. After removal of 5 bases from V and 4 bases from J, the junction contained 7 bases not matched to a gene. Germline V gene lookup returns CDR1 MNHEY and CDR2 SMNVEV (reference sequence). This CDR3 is CASSALTSGRPDTQYF. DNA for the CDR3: TGTGCCAGCAGTGCCCTGACTAGCGGGAGACCAGATACGCAGTATTTT.